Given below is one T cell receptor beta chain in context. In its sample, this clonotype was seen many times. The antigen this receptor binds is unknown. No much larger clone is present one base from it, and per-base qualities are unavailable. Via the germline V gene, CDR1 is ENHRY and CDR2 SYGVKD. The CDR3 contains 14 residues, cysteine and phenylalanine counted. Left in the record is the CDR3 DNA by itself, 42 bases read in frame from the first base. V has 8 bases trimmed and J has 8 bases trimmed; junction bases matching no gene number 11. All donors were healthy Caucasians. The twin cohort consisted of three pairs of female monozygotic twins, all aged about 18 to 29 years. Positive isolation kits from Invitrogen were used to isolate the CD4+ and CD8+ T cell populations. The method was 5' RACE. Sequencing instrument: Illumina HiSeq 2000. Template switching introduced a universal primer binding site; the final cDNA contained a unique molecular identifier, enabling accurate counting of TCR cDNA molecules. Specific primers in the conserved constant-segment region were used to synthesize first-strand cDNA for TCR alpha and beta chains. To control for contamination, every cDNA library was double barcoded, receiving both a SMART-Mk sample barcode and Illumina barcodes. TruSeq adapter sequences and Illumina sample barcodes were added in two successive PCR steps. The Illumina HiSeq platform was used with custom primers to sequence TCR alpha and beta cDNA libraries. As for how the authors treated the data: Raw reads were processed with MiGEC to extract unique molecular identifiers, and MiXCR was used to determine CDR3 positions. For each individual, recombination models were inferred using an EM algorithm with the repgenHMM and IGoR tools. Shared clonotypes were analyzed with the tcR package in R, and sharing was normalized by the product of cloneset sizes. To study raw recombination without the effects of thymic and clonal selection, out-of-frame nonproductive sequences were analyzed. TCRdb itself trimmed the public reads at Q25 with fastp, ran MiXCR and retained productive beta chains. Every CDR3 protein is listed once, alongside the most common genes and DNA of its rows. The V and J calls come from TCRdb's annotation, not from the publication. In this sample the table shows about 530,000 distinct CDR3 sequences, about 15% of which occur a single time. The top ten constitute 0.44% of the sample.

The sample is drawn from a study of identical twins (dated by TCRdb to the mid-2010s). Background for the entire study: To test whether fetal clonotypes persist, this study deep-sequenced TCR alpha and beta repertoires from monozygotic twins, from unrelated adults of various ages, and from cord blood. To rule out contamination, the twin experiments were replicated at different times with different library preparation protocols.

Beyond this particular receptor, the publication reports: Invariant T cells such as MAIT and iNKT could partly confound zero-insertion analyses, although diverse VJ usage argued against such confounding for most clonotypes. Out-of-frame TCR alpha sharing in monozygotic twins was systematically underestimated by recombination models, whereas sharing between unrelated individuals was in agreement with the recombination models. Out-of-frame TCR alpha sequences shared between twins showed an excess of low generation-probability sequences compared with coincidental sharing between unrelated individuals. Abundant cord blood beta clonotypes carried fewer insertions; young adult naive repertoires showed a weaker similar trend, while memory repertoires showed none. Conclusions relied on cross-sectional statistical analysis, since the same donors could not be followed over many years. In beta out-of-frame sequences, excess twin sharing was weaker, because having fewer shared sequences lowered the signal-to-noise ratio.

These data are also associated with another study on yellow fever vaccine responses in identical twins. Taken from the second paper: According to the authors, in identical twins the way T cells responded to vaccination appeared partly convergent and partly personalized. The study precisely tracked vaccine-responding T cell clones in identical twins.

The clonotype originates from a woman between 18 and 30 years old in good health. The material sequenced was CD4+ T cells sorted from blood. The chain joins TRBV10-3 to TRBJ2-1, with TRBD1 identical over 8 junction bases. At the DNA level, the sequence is TGTGCCATCCTCGGAGGACAGGGTCGAGATGAGCAGTTCTTC. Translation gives CAILGGQGRDEQFF.